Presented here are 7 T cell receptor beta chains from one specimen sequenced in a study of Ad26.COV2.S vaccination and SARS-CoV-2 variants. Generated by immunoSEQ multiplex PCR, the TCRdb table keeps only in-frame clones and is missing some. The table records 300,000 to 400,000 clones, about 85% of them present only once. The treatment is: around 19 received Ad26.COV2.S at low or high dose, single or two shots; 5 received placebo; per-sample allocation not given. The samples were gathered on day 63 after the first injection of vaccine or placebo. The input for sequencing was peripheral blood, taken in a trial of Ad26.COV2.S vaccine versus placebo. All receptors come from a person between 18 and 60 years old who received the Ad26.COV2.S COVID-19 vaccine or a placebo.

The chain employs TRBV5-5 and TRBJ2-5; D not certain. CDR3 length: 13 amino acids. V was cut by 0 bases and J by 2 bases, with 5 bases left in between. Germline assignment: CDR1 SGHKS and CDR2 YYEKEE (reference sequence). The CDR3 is CASSLVRQETQYF. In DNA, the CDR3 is TGTGCCAGCAGCTTGGTGCGGCAAGAGACCCAGTACTTC.

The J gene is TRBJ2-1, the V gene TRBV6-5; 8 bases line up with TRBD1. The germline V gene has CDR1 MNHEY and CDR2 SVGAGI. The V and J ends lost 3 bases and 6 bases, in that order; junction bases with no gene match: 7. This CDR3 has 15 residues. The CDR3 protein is CASSYGGGQANEQFF. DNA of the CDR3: TGTGCCAGCAGTTATGGTGGGGGACAGGCCAATGAGCAGTTCTTC.

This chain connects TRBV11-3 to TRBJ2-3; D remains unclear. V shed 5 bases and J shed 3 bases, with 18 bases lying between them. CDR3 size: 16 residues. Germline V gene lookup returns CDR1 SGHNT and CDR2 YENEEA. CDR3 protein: CASSLAGPWGTDTQYF. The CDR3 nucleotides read TGTGCCAGCAGCCTGGCTGGGCCCTGGGGTACAGATACGCAGTATTTT.

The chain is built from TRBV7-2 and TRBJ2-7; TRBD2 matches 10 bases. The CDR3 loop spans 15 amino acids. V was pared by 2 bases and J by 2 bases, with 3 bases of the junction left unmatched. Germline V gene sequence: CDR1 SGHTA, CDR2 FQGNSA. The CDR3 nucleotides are TGTGCCAGCAGCTTAAGGACTAGCGGCACCTACGAGCAGTACTTC. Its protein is CASSLRTSGTYEQYF. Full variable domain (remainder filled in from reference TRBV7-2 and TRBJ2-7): GAGVSQSPSNKVTEKGKDVELRCDPISGHTALYWYRQSLGQGLEFLIYFQGNSAPDKSGLPSDRFSAERTGGSVSTLTIQRTQQEDSAVYLCASSLRTSGTYEQYFGPGTRLTVT.

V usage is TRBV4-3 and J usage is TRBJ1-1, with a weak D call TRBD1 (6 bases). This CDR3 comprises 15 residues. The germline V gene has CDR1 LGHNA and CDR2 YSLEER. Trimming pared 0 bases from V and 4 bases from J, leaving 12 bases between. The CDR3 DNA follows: TGCGCCAGCAGCCAAGATCAGGGGAAGAGCACTGAAGCTTTCTTT. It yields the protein CASSQDQGKSTEAFF.

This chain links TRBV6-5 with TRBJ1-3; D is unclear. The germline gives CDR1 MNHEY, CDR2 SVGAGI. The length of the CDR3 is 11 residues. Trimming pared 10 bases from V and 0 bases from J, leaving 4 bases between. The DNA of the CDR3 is TGTGCCATTCACTCTGGAAACACCATATATTTT. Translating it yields CAIHSGNTIYF.

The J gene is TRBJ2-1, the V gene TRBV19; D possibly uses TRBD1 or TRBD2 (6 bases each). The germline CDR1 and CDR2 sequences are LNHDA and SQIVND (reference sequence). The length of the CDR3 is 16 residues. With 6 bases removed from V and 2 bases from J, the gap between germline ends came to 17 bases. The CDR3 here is CASSYTGDNPYNEQFF. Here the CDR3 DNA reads TGTGCCAGTAGCTATACGGGGGACAATCCCTACAATGAGCAGTTCTTC.